Presented here are 20 T cell receptor beta chains from one specimen sequenced in a study of tumor and adjacent non-tumor tissue in lung cancer. A modified ARM-PCR protocol with three rounds of nested PCR amplified TCRbeta. TCRdb re-called the multiplex PCR reads with MiXCR, one entry per CDR3 protein. The sample includes about 93,000 distinct CDR3 sequences, about three fifths of them seen just once. The template was RNA from unsorted bulk tissue. Input material: lung tumor tissue. The receptor set was obtained from a man between 65 and 85 years old with non-small cell lung cancer.

This chain connects TRBV29-1 to TRBJ2-7; D is undetermined. V shed 6 bases and J shed 2 bases, with 11 bases lying between them. This CDR3 contains 12 residues. Germline CDR1 SQVTM, CDR2 ANQGSEA. CDR3 loop: CSVQVRPYEQYF. The CDR3 DNA sequence: TGCAGCGTCCAGGTCAGGCCCTACGAGCAGTACTTC.

This clonotype occurred many times. This chain links TRBV4-1 with TRBJ2-2; TRBD2 aligns across 14 bases. The ends lost 2 bases at V and 5 bases at J; junction bases unmatched: 16. Germline V lookup: CDR1 MGHRA, CDR2 YSYEKL. The CDR3 runs 21 residues. This CDR3 is CASSQPTGTSGSFVWTGELFF. Here the CDR3 DNA reads TGCGCCAGCAGCCAACCAACCGGGACTAGCGGGAGCTTTGTCTGGACCGGGGAGCTGTTTTTT.

This clonotype was detected a few times. The rearrangement joins TRBV6-1 to TRBJ2-5; 9 bases are shared with TRBD2. The CDR3 runs 16 residues. With 3 bases clipped from V and 4 bases from J, the junction kept 9 bases outside the gene matches. Germline assignment: CDR1 MNHNS and CDR2 SASEGT. The chain's CDR3 is CASSERRGGSGETQYF. The CDR3 DNA reads as TGTGCCAGCAGTGAGCGGCGGGGGGGCAGCGGAGAGACCCAGTACTTC.

Concerning this clonotype itself: This may stem from a read error, because a much larger clone lies one nucleotide away. This rearrangement joins TRBV29-1 to TRBJ2-7; D is uncertain. The CDR3 sequence is 13 residues long. Germline-derived CDR1 and CDR2 are SQVTM and ANQGSEA. The V end was cut by 2 bases, the J end by 0 bases, with 8 bases between. This CDR3 reads CSVERNGSYEQYF. The CDR3 DNA is TGCAGCGTTGAAAGGAACGGCTCCTACGAGCAGTACTTC.

A word on this clonotype: A much larger clone differs from this one at a single base, so this may be a read error. The rearrangement uses TRBV6-1 and TRBJ2-7; no firm D call. This CDR3 has 11 amino acids. The germline gives CDR1 MNHNS, CDR2 SASEGT. The CDR3 DNA sequence: TGTACCAGCGACTGGGCCTACGAGCAGTACTTC. Translating gives CTSDWAYEQYF.

This clonotype has only one observation. Its ends do not fully match the called genes, so a read error is possible. This chain links TRBV6-5 with TRBJ2-3, with TRBD1 matching over 9 bases. Germline V gene sequence: CDR1 MNHEY, CDR2 SVGAGI. The CDR3 spans 17 residues. For the CDR3, the DNA is TGTGCCAGCAGTGAATCCGGGACAGGGTTTTTCCCAGATATGCAGTATTTT. Its protein is CASSESGTGFFPDMQYF.

This clonotype was seen once. The conserved final phenylalanine or tryptophan is absent from the CDR3, which likely points to a read error. The chain has TRBV6-1 and TRBJ2-5; D is unclear. Germline-derived CDR1 and CDR2 are MNHNS and SASEGT. The CDR3 contains 10 residues. The V gene lost 10 bases and the J gene lost 7 bases, with 10 bases spanning the gap. DNA of the CDR3: TGTGCCAACCTGGATGGGACCCAGTACATC. As protein: CANLDGTQYI.

This clonotype came up a few times. The V and J genes are TRBV7-9 and TRBJ2-5; D unclear. V shed 8 bases and J shed 13 bases, with 11 bases lying between them. The CDR3 extends over 9 amino acids. Germline V gene sequence: CDR1 SEHNR, CDR2 FQNEAQ (reference sequence). This CDR3 is CASGLPGYF. DNA for the CDR3: TGTGCCAGCGGCCTCCCTGGGTACTTC.

A note on this clonotype: This could be a read error, since a much larger clone is one nucleotide away. In this CDR3 the conserved last residue, phenylalanine or tryptophan, is missing, so a read error is likely. The chain links TRBV20-1 to TRBJ2-3, with D unclear. The V end was cut by 1 base, the J end by 5 bases, with 16 bases between. Germline CDR1 DFQATT, CDR2 SNEGSKA (reference sequence). CDR3 length: 15 residues. CDR3 sequence reads: CSARGQVSALDTQYL. The CDR3 coding sequence is TGCAGTGCTAGAGGGCAGGTTTCTGCACTAGATACGCAGTATCTT.

On this clonotype itself: A read error is possible here, since a much larger clone lies one base away. The chain employs TRBV5-1 and TRBJ2-1; D is undetermined. The CDR3 has 16 amino acids. Germline assignment: CDR1 SGHRS and CDR2 YFSETQ. The CDR3 DNA reads TGCGTCAGCAGCTTGGTAGGAGTAGGTACCTACAATGAGCAGTTCTTC. Translation: CVSSLVGVGTYNEQFF.

About this clonotype: One end of the junction is discordant with germline, which a read error may explain. The gene calls are TRBV6-1 and TRBJ1-3, with 7 bases that match TRBD1. CDR3 length: 15 amino acids. Looked up from germline, CDR1 is MNHNS and CDR2 is SASEGT. CDR3 sequence (DNA): TGTGCCGGACGTACCACAGGGGTGAGGAGAAACAGCATATATTTT. It yields the protein CAGRTTGVRRNSIYF.

By share, this clonotype counts as medium-sized. V usage is TRBV11-2 and J usage is TRBJ1-1; maybe TRBD1 (6 bases). V dropped 5 bases and J dropped 5 bases, with 12 bases sitting between them. Germline-derived CDR1 and CDR2 are SGHAT and FQNNGV. This CDR3 has 13 residues. CDR3 nucleotides: TGTGCCAGCAGCAGCAGGGGATATACTGAAGCTTTCTTT. Protein: CASSSRGYTEAFF.

In the case of this clonotype: Relative to the germline gene, one junction end is altered; a read error may explain this. The chain is built from TRBV6-1 and TRBJ2-7, with no clear D. Germline V gene lookup returns CDR1 MNHNS and CDR2 SASEGT. The CDR3 is 14 residues long. The CDR3 region is CVSSPRQDGYEQYF. The CDR3 DNA follows: TGTGTCAGCAGTCCAAGACAAGACGGGTACGAGCAGTACTTC.

This clonotype was detected many times. V gene TRBV6-2 or TRBV6-3 combines with J gene TRBJ2-3; no definite D call. The V end lost 5 bases, the J end lost 8 bases, and 14 bases lay between the germline ends. The CDR3 loop spans 13 amino acids. Germline-derived CDR1 and CDR2 are MNHEY and SVGEGT. CDR3: CASSQPRSSTQYF. CDR3 in DNA: TGTGCCAGCAGTCAACCTCGTTCTAGTACGCAGTATTTT.

As regards this clonotype: One junction end disagrees with the germline gene, perhaps due to a read error. This rearrangement joins TRBV11-2 to TRBJ2-7; TRBD1 matches 7 bases. The CDR3 contains 13 residues. Per germline, CDR1 SGHAT and CDR2 FQNNGV. In DNA, the CDR3 is TGTACCAGCAGCGCGGACAGGTTCTACGGGCGGTACTTC. It is translated as CTSSADRFYGRYF.

In its sample, this clonotype was seen many times. The chain uses TRBV28 and TRBJ2-7; 9 bases map to TRBD1. The V and J ends lost 1 base and 4 bases, in that order; junction bases with no gene match: 5. The CDR3 contains 15 residues. CDR1 and CDR2 (germline): MDHEN, SYDVKM. The CDR3 DNA follows: TGTGCCAGCAGTTTATCGACAGGGGGGTTATACGAGCAGTACTTC. Translated, it gives CASSLSTGGLYEQYF.

On this clonotype: A read error is possible here, since a much larger clone lies one base away. This chain links TRBV7-9 with TRBJ1-2; 7 nucleotides agree with TRBD1. Germline V gives CDR1 SEHNR, CDR2 FQNEAQ (reference sequence). The CDR3 length is 14 residues. Here the CDR3 reads CPSSWGQKNYGYTF. CDR3 nucleotide sequence: TGTCCCAGCAGCTGGGGACAGAAGAACTATGGCTACACCTTC.

The rearrangement joins TRBV29-1 to TRBJ2-7, with a weak D call TRBD1 (6 bases). Trimming removed 5 bases at V and 12 bases at J, with 14 bases between. CDR1 and CDR2 (germline): SQVTM, ANQGSEA. There are 10 residues in the CDR3. The CDR3 DNA reads as TGCAGCGTTACACAGGGAATGCGGTACTTC. Protein: CSVTQGMRYF.

In the case of this clonotype: An end of the junction differs from the germline gene, which may be a read error. The chain carries TRBV11-2 and TRBJ2-7, with unresolved D. Germline V lookup: CDR1 SGHAT, CDR2 FQNNGV. The CDR3 is made up of 16 amino acids. In nucleotides, the CDR3 is TGTGTCAGCAGACCACCCCTCATGTCGGGTACCTACGAGCAGTACTTC. This translates into CVSRPPLMSGTYEQYF.

The gene calls are TRBV4-1 and TRBJ2-2; tentative D call: TRBD2 (5 bases). Trimming stripped 4 bases from V and 2 bases from J, with 14 bases between. This CDR3 has 16 residues. From germline, CDR1 is MGHRA and CDR2 YSYEKL. CDR3 sequence: CASSRELTGNTGELFF. Here the CDR3 DNA reads TGCGCCAGCAGCCGAGAATTAACGGGAAACACCGGGGAGCTGTTTTTT.